This T cell receptor beta chain was obtained from a study of beta chain features in type 1 diabetes. The overall study: The study examined around 100 million sorted cells across all samples. Findings and limits, study-wide: For Type 1 diabetes patients, all four CD4+ subsets carried TCRB CDR3s that were moderately but significantly shorter.

With respect to this clone: Its antigen remains unidentified.

Reverse transcription of all isolated RNA meant that expressed TCRB transcripts were sequenced. Data came from immunoSEQ multiplex PCR; TCRdb stores just in-frame clones and leaves some out. This table holds more than 300,000 clones, around 9.3% found once. V gave up 3 bases and J gave up 0 bases, with 11 bases separating them. This CDR3 is 15 amino acids long. Germline-derived CDR1 and CDR2 are ENHRY and SYGVKD. The sequenced sample was central memory CD4+ T cells from blood. This sequence originates from a young man with type 1 diabetes. V gene TRBV10-3 combines with J gene TRBJ2-5; unclear D gene. CDR3 region: CAISDINTNQETQYF. Here the CDR3 DNA reads TGTGCCATCAGTGACATCAACACGAACCAAGAGACCCAGTACTTC.